This TCR beta chain was identified in a study of cytomegalovirus exposure and HLA in healthy donors. Overall study results and limits: The classifier was said to identify cytomegalovirus status with high specificity and sensitivity.

Worth noting for this clone: Antigen specificity is unknown.

Only in-frame clones appear in the TCRdb table, and some are missing; sequencing was by immunoSEQ multiplex PCR. The sample contains 95,000 to 150,000 clones, approximately 81% of which appear only once. CDR1 SGHVS and CDR2 FQNEAQ come from the germline V gene. There are 17 residues in the CDR3. V lost 5 bases to trimming and J lost 6 bases; unmatched junction nucleotides: 13. The material sequenced was PBMCs. The V gene is TRBV7-8, the J gene TRBJ2-1, with 10 positions matching TRBD2. The sequence came from a woman in her thirties in good health and CMV-seronegative. CDR3 sequence: CASSRREGLADRNEQFF. CDR3 DNA: TGTGCCAGCAGCCGTCGAGAAGGACTAGCGGACCGCAATGAGCAGTTCTTC. The whole variable domain, remainder taken from reference TRBV7-8 and TRBJ2-1, is GAGVSQSPRYKVAKRGQDVALRCDPISGHVSLFWYQQALGQGPEFLTYFQNEAQLDKSGLPSDRFFAERPEGSVSTLKIQRTQQEDSAVYLCASSRREGLADRNEQFFGPGTRLTVL.